This is a list of T cell receptor beta chains from one sample in a study of CD8 T cells in Susac syndrome. TCRdb fed the immunoSEQ multiplex PCR reads into MiXCR, producing one record per CDR3 protein. Of some 100,000 distinct CDR3 sequences detected, 90% to 95% appear once; the ten largest clones hold about 0.087%. Source material: CD4+ T cells from PBMCs. The receptors were gathered from a human donor with multiple sclerosis. CDR3s leave out the opening cysteine and the closing phenylalanine or tryptophan. Size is omitted from some rows. Given values are once, few, many or a class for expanded clones.

J gene	V gene	clone size	CDR3 protein
TRBJ2-5	TRBV20-1	once	SARLAGGRFQETQY
TRBJ1-5	TRBV28	-	ASSFPQPGGGQPQH
TRBJ1-1	TRBV6-2/TRBV6-3	-	ASSLPLQGTEAF
TRBJ2-2	TRBV11-1	once	ASSRPGRRGTGELF
TRBJ2-5	TRBV30	-	AWSGSGLYQETQY
TRBJ1-2	TRBV9	-	ASSVAGYGYT
TRBJ2-2	TRBV6-5	once	ASRTSGGELF
TRBJ2-7	TRBV19	-	ASSNRASSYEQY
TRBJ2-3	TRBV7-6	-	ASSLRTSSDGTDTQY
TRBJ1-1	TRBV4-3	-	ASSQVRGGTEAF
TRBJ2-2	TRBV7-3	-	ASSLTREDTGELF
TRBJ2-1	TRBV9	-	ASSRLAGAYNEQF
TRBJ2-1	TRBV7-3	-	ASSLNVDRGWGEQF
TRBJ2-1	TRBV15	once	ATSREASSYNEQF
TRBJ2-7	TRBV6-1	once	ASSELAGKYEQY
TRBJ2-2	TRBV12-3/TRBV12-4	few	ASSLGGSNTGELF
TRBJ2-7	TRBV5-1	-	ASGEGQAYEQY
TRBJ1-5	TRBV28	-	ASSLRRTANQPQH
TRBJ1-1	TRBV27	-	ASSIRTGKAF
TRBJ2-5	TRBV4-3	-	ASSRIYREETQY
TRBJ1-2	TRBV19	-	ASSGKNRGSYGYT
TRBJ2-7	TRBV19	-	ASSIAGQGSYEQY
TRBJ2-5	TRBV29-1	-	SVESGRRQETQY
TRBJ1-1	TRBV27	few	ASSLIMNTEAF
TRBJ1-2	TRBV2	-	ASSEVTRGYT
TRBJ1-6	TRBV28	-	ASIRKSSYNSPLH
TRBJ1-1	TRBV18	-	ASSPYAGGAEAF
TRBJ1-3	TRBV6-5	-	ASSSGPEENTIY
TRBJ2-1	TRBV20-1	-	SVANHVGHNEQF
TRBJ2-4	TRBV14	-	ASRQQGAKNIQY
TRBJ1-1	TRBV7-9	-	ASSQRSGHTEAF
TRBJ1-6	TRBV5-1	-	ASSFQPPGGNSPLH
TRBJ2-2	TRBV18	-	ASSAGGLNTGELF
TRBJ1-1	TRBV19	-	ASSITGQGLWNTEAF
TRBJ1-4	TRBV5-4	-	ASSSDYATNEKLF
TRBJ1-2	TRBV29-1	once	SASGFSYYGYT
TRBJ2-5	TRBV4-1	-	ASSQVFHGQGAGTQY
TRBJ2-6	TRBV6-1	-	ASSDPPGGSPTGANVLT
TRBJ2-5	TRBV20-1	-	SARAPGGSTETQY
TRBJ2-1	TRBV28	-	ASMTGAGGPNEQF
TRBJ1-1	TRBV3-1	-	ASSHMTGEAGAF
TRBJ2-3	TRBV14	-	ASSRQVSEAGLADTQY
TRBJ1-3	TRBV30	-	AWAPGGNTIY
TRBJ1-5	TRBV28	-	ASSPRGPGNQPQH